One and the same sample provided the 19 T cell receptor beta chains below, sequenced in a study of type 1 regulatory T cells. MiXCR was run by TCRdb on the reads, yielding one entry per CDR3 protein. This table has approximately 90,000 distinct CDR3 sequences, 25% to 40% appearing once. Sequences were obtained from CD4+ T cells, either the whole sample or a sorted fraction (not recorded which). Receptors originate from a human donor in good health.

This clonotype came up many times. This chain connects TRBV6-6 to TRBJ2-7; D is ambiguous. The V end was cut by 2 bases, the J end by 0 bases, with 8 bases between. The CDR3 totals 14 residues. Germline assignment: CDR1 MNHNY and CDR2 SVGAGI (reference sequence). CDR3 in DNA: TGTGCCAGCAGTTACCGGCTAAACTCCTACGAGCAGTACTTC. This encodes CASSYRLNSYEQYF.

V usage is TRBV11-1 and J usage is TRBJ2-1; D is ambiguous. Germline CDR1 reads SGHAT; CDR2 reads FQDESV (reference sequence). V was trimmed by 5 bases and J by 10 bases, leaving 15 bases between them. The CDR3 length is 13 residues. DNA of the CDR3: TGTGCCAGCAGCGACCCCAGGTTGACCGAGCAGTTCTTC. Amino acids: CASSDPRLTEQFF. Complete variable domain (other parts from reference TRBV11-1 and TRBJ2-1): EAEVAQSPRYKITEKSQAVAFWCDPISGHATLYWYRQILGQGPELLVQFQDESVVDDSQLPKDRFSAERLKGVDSTLKIQPAELGDSAMYLCASSDPRLTEQFFGPGTRLTVL.

This clonotype was recorded a few times. V is TRBV27 and J is TRBJ2-2, with D possibly TRBD2 on 6 matching bases. V lost 2 bases to trimming and J lost 1 base, with 8 bases between them. This CDR3 contains 15 residues. In germline, CDR1 is MNHEY, CDR2 SMNVEV (reference sequence). CDR3 region: CASSLAGMNTGELFF. The CDR3 DNA sequence: TGTGCCAGCAGTTTAGCGGGGATGAACACCGGGGAGCTGTTTTTT.

The chain combines TRBV5-1 with TRBJ2-4, with D hard to call. CDR3 length: 15 residues. V was pared by 0 bases and J by 8 bases, with 15 bases between. CDR1 is SGHRS and CDR2 is YFSETQ in the germline V gene. This chain's CDR3 is CASSLEGRTQDIQYF. CDR3 nucleotide sequence: TGCGCCAGCAGCTTGGAAGGACGGACCCAGGACATTCAGTACTTC. Supplemented by reference TRBV5-1 and TRBJ2-4, the full variable domain reads KAGVTQTPRYLIKTRGQQVTLSCSPISGHRSVSWYQQTPGQGLQFLFEYFSETQRNKGNFPGRFSGRQFSNSRSEMNVSTLELGDSALYLCASSLEGRTQDIQYFGAGTRLSVL.

J is TRBJ2-2 and V is TRBV11-2; 7 bases map to TRBD1. The J segment lost 5 bases and the V segment lost 4 bases, leaving 10 bases of the junction unmatched. Germline V gives CDR1 SGHAT, CDR2 FQNNGV. This CDR3 has 16 amino acids. CDR3 in amino acids: CASSYDSPQGTGELFF. CDR3 coding DNA: TGTGCCAGCAGCTATGACAGCCCACAGGGGACCGGGGAGCTGTTTTTT.

This chain links TRBV5-1 with TRBJ2-7; possibly TRBD1 for D (5 bases). V shed 0 bases and J shed 2 bases, with 12 bases lying between them. The germline gives CDR1 SGHRS, CDR2 YFSETQ. The CDR3 contains 15 residues. The CDR3 reads CASSLDQGATYEQYF. The CDR3 DNA is TGCGCCAGCAGCTTGGACCAGGGCGCTACCTACGAGCAGTACTTC.

The V and J genes are TRBV19 and TRBJ2-5, with 14 bases fitting TRBD2. CDR3 length: 16 residues. The V gene end was trimmed by 5 bases and the J gene end by 5 bases; junction bases not matched to a gene: 7. From germline, CDR1 is LNHDA and CDR2 SQIVND (reference sequence). CDR3 nucleotide sequence: TGTGCCAGTAGTCCGGGACTAGCGGGAGAAAGGGAGACCCAGTACTTC. Translated: CASSPGLAGERETQYF.

This clonotype was found once. This chain connects TRBV24-1 to TRBJ2-1; TRBD1 matches at 7 bases. Trimming took 0 bases from V and 3 from J; bases not matched to a gene: 4. CDR1 KGHDR and CDR2 SFDVKD come from the germline V gene. The CDR3 has 16 amino acids. In DNA form, the CDR3 reads TGTGCCACCAGTGATTTGAAATCAGGGGGCTACAATGAGCAGTTCTTC. This gives the protein CATSDLKSGGYNEQFF.

The rearrangement links TRBV7-6 to TRBJ2-6; unclear D gene. CDR3 length: 16 amino acids. V was trimmed by 2 bases and J by 3 bases, leaving 11 bases between them. The germline V gene encodes CDR1 SGHVS and CDR2 FNYEAQ. This chain's CDR3 is CASSLNRVFGANVLTF. The CDR3 nucleotides read TGTGCCAGCAGCTTAAATCGGGTCTTTGGGGCCAACGTCCTGACTTTC. Full variable domain (rest looked up from reference TRBV7-6 and TRBJ2-6): GAGVSQSPRYKVTKRGQDVALRCDPISGHVSLYWYRQALGQGPEFLTYFNYEAQQDKSGLPNDRFSAERPEGSISTLTIQRTEQRDSAMYRCASSLNRVFGANVLTFGAGSRLTVL.

The rearrangement uses TRBV28 and TRBJ2-1, with 13 bases identical to TRBD2. The CDR3 runs 16 residues. Unmatched junction bases numbered 11, after V lost 7 bases and J lost 8 bases. The germline CDR1 and CDR2 sequences are MDHEN and SYDVKM. CDR3 amino acids: CASTPPGLAGIDEQFF. CDR3 DNA sequence: TGTGCCAGCACCCCGCCGGGACTAGCGGGAATAGATGAGCAGTTCTTC.

V usage is TRBV20-1 and J usage is TRBJ2-1, with no clear D. The CDR3 consists of 14 residues. V was shortened by 6 bases and J by 0 bases, with 12 bases between the two germline ends. Germline CDR1 DFQATT, CDR2 SNEGSKA (reference sequence). DNA of the CDR3: TGCAGTGCCGGACCCACCAGCTCCTACAATGAGCAGTTCTTC. Protein: CSAGPTSSYNEQFF.

The table lists this clonotype with a few counts. CDR3 sequence: CASSDLQANYGYTF. The CDR3 DNA sequence: TGTGCCAGCAGTGATTTGCAGGCTAACTATGGCTACACCTTC. This chain uses TRBV2 with TRBJ1-2; D not resolved. Germline CDR1 SNHLY, CDR2 FYNNEI. Trimming cost V 3 bases and J 0 bases, with 8 bases left between them. CDR3 length: 14 residues.

The chain combines TRBV5-1 with TRBJ2-5; 9 positions match TRBD1. The germline gives CDR1 SGHRS, CDR2 YFSETQ. The CDR3 spans 15 residues. V trimming: 5 bases; J trimming: 5 bases; junction bases outside the gene matches: 10. The CDR3 loop reads CASSAGTGTLETQYF. The CDR3 DNA is TGCGCCAGCAGTGCCGGGACAGGGACTTTGGAGACCCAGTACTTC.

This chain uses TRBV10-2 with TRBJ2-1; possible D gene TRBD2, 6 bases. CDR3 length: 11 amino acids. The germline V and J ends were trimmed by 4 bases and 9 bases, with 7 bases remaining between them. Germline V gives CDR1 WSHSY, CDR2 SAAADI. The CDR3 DNA sequence: TGCGCCAGCAGTGTCGGGAGTGAGCAGTTCTTC. The encoded protein is CASSVGSEQFF.

V usage is TRBV19 and J usage is TRBJ2-2; TRBD1 matches 8 bases. Germline V CDR1 and CDR2: LNHDA, SQIVND (reference sequence). After removal of 3 bases from V and 6 bases from J, the junction contained 3 bases not matched to a gene. CDR3 size: 14 residues. CDR3 sequence (DNA): TGTGCCAGTAGTATTTCAGGGGGCCCCGGGGAGCTGTTTTTT. Translation gives CASSISGGPGELFF.

The chain uses TRBV30 and TRBJ2-6; D not certain. Germline V lookup: CDR1 GTSNPN, CDR2 SVGIG (reference sequence). V was shortened by 7 bases and J by 0 bases, with 7 bases between the two germline ends. CDR3 length: 13 amino acids. The CDR3, as DNA: TGTGCCTATCGACACTCTGGGGCCAACGTCCTGACTTTC. This translates into CAYRHSGANVLTF.

This chain connects TRBV11-2 to TRBJ1-5; no clear D. This CDR3 has 12 amino acids. Germline V gene lookup returns CDR1 SGHAT and CDR2 FQNNGV. V dropped 4 bases and J dropped 3 bases, with 4 bases sitting between them. The CDR3 coding sequence is TGTGCCAGCAGCTCGGACAATCAGCCCCAGCATTTT. Translated: CASSSDNQPQHF.

This chain links TRBV18 with TRBJ2-1, with TRBD2 as a possible D gene (6 bases). The ends were cut back, 6 bases at V and 4 bases at J, with 16 bases in the middle. Looked up from germline, CDR1 is KGHSH and CDR2 is LQKENI. This CDR3 comprises 15 residues. The DNA of the CDR3 is TGTGCCAGCTCCCCCTCAATACGGGAGTACAATGAGCAGTTCTTC. Its protein product is CASSPSIREYNEQFF.

This clonotype was observed a few times. The CDR3 DNA sequence: TGCAGTCCGTACCTAACTAGCACAGATACGCAGTATTTT. Translating gives CSPYLTSTDTQYF. The chain joins TRBV20-1 to TRBJ2-3, with D unresolved. Trimming removed 8 bases at V and 0 bases at J, with 12 bases between. CDR3 size: 13 residues. Germline V CDR1 and CDR2: DFQATT, SNEGSKA (reference sequence).